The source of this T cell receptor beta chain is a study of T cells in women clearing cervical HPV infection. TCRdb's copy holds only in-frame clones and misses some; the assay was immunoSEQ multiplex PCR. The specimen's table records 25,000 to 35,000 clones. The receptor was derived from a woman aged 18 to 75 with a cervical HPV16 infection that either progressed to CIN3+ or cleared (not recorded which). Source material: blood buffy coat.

The CDR3 spells CASSFPGQPNTIYF. The sequenced part of the CDR3 DNA is TGTGCCAGCAGCTTTCCGGGACAGCCAAACACC. This chain links TRBV11-3 with TRBJ1-3; 7 bases are shared with TRBD1. The CDR3 extends 3 residues past the end of the read, so its final part is completed from the germline J gene. J was trimmed by 6 bases and V by 3 bases; bases with no gene match: 5. CDR3 length: 14 amino acids. Germline values: CDR1 SGHNT, CDR2 YENEEA.